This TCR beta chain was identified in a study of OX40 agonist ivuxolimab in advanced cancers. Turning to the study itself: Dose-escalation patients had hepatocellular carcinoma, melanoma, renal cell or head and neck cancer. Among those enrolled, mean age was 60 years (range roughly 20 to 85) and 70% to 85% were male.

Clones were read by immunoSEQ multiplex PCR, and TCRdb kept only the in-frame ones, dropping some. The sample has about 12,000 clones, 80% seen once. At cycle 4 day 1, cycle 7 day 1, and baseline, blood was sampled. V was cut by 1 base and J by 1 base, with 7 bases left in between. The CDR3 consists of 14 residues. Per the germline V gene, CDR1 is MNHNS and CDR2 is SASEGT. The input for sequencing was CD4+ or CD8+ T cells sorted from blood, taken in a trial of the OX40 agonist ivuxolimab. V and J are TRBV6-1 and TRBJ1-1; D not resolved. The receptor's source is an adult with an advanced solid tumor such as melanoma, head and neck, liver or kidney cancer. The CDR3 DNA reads TGTGCCAGCAGTGAAGGCTCAGGGAACACTGAAGCTTTCTTT. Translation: CASSEGSGNTEAFF.